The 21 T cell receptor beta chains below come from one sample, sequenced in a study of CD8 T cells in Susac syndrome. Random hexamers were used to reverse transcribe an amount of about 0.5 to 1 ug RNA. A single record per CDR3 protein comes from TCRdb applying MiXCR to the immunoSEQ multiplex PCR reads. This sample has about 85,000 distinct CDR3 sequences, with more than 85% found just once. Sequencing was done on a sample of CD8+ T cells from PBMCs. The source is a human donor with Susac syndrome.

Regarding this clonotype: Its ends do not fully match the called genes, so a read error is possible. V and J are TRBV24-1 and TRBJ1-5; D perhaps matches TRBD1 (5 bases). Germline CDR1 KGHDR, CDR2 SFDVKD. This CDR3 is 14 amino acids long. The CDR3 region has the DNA TGTGCCACCAGTGAGTCGGAGGACAATCGGCCCCAGCATTTT. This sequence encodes CATSESEDNRPQHF.

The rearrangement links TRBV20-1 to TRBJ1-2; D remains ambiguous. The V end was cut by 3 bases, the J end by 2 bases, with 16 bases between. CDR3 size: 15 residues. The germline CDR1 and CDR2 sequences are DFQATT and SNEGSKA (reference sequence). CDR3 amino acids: CSARGSKTLNYGYTF. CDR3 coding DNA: TGCAGTGCTAGGGGGTCCAAAACGCTCAACTATGGCTACACCTTC.

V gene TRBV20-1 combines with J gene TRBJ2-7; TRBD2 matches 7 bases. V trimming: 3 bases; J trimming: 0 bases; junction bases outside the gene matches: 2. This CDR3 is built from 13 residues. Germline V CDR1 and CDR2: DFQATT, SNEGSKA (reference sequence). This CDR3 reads CSASGRSSYEQYF. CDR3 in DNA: TGCAGTGCTAGCGGGAGGAGCTCCTACGAGCAGTACTTC.

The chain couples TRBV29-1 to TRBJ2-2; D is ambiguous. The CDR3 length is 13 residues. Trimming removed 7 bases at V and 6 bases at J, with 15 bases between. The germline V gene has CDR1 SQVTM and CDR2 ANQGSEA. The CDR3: CSGGNKFPGELFF. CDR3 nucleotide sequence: TGCAGCGGTGGAAATAAATTTCCCGGGGAGCTGTTTTTT.

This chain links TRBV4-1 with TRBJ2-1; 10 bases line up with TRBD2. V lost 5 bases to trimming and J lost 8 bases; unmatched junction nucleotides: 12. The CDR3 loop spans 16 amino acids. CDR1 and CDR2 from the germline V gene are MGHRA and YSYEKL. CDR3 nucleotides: TGCGCCAGCAGCGTCGACCCGGGACTAGCGATAGATGAGCAGTTCTTC. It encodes CASSVDPGLAIDEQFF.

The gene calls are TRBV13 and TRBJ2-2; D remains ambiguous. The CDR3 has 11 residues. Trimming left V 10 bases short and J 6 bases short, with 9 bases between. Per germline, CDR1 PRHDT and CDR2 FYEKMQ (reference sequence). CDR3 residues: CATLNSGELFF. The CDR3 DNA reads TGTGCCACCCTGAATTCCGGGGAGCTGTTTTTT.

Here the CDR3 reads CASSSGQGADTQYF. For the CDR3, the DNA is TGTGCCAGCAGCTCGGGACAGGGAGCAGATACGCAGTATTTT. The rearrangement joins TRBV5-4 to TRBJ2-3, with 9 bases that match TRBD1. Germline CDR1 and CDR2: SGHNT and YYREEE (reference sequence). The CDR3 is made up of 14 amino acids. After removal of 3 bases from V and 4 bases from J, the junction contained 3 bases not matched to a gene. The whole variable domain, remainder taken from reference TRBV5-4 and TRBJ2-3, is ETGVTQSPTHLIKTRGQQVTLRCSSQSGHNTVSWYQQALGQGPQFIFQYYREEENGRGNFPPRFSGLQFPNYSSELNVNALELDDSALYLCASSSGQGADTQYFGPGTRLTVL.

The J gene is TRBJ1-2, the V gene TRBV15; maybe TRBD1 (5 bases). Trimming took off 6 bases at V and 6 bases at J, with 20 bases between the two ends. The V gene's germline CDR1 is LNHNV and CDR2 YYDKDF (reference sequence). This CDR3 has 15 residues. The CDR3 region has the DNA TGTGCCACCAGTACGTACGACAGCTTAGTTGATGGCTACACCTTC. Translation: CATSTYDSLVDGYTF.

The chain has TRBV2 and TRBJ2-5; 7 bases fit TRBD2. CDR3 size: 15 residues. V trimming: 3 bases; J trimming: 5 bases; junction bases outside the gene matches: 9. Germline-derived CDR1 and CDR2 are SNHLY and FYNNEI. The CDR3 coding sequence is TGTGCCAGCAGTGACGTGGCGGGAGCGGATGAGACCCAGTACTTC. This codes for CASSDVAGADETQYF.

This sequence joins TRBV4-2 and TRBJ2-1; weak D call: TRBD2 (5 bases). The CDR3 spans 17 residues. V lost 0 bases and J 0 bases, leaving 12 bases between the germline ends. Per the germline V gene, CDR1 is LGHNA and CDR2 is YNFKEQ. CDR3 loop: CASSQERGLPSYNEQFF. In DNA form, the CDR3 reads TGTGCCAGCAGCCAAGAAAGAGGACTTCCCTCCTACAATGAGCAGTTCTTC.

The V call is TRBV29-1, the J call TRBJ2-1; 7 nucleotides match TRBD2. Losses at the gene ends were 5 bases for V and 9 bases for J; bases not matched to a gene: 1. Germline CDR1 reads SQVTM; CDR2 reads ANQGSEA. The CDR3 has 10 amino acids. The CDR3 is CSVTSVEQFF. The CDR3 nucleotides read TGCAGCGTTACTAGCGTTGAGCAGTTCTTC.

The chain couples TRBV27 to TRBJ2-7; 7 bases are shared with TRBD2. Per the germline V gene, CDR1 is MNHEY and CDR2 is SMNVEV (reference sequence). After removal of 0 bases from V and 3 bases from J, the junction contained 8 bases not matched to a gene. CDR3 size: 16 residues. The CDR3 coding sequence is TGTGCCAGCAGTTTATCCGGTCGGGCGGGAGTCTACGAGCAGTACTTC. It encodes CASSLSGRAGVYEQYF.

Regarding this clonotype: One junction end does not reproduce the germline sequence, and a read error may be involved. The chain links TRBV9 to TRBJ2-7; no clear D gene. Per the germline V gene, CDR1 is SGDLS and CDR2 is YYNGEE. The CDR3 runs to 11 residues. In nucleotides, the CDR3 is TGTGCCAGCAGCAGTATAGGGAACATCCTCTTC. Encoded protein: CASSSIGNILF.

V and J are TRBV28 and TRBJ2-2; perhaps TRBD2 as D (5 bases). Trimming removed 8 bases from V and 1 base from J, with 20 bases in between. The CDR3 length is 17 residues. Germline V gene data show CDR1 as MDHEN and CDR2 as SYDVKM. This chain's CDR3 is CASPPSGSAVNTGELFF. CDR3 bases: TGTGCCAGCCCCCCTTCAGGTAGCGCGGTGAACACCGGGGAGCTGTTTTTT. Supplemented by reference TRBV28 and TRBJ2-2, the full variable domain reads DVKVTQSSRYLVKRTGEKVFLECVQDMDHENMFWYRQDPGLGLRLIYFSYDVKMKEKGDIPEGYSVSREKKERFSLILESASTNQTSMYLCASPPSGSAVNTGELFFGEGSRLTVL.

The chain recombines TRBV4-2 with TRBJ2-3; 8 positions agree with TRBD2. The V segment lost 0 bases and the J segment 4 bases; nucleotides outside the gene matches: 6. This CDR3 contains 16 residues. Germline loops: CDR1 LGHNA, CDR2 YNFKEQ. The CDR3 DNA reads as TGTGCCAGCAGCCAAGAGAGCGGGAGAGGCCCAGATACGCAGTATTTT. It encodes CASSQESGRGPDTQYF.

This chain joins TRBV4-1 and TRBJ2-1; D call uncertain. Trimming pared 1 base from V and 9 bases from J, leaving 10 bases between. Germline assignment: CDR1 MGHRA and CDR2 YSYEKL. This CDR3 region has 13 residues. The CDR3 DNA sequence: TGCGCCAGCAGCCAAGTGGGGTCCGGTGAGCAGTTCTTC. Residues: CASSQVGSGEQFF.

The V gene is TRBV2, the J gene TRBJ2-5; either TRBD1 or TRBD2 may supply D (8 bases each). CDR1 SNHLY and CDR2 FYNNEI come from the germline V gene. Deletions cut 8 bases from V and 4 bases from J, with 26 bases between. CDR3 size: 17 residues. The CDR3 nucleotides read TGTGCCAGCTCTACAGGGGGAGCGGGAGAGCCGAGAGAGACCCAGTACTTC. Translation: CASSTGGAGEPRETQYF.

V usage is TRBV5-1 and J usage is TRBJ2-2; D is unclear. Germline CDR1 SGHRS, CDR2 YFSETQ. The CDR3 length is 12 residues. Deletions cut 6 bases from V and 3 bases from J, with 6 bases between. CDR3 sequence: CASTLDTGELFF. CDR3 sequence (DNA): TGCGCCAGCACCCTGGACACCGGGGAGCTGTTTTTT.

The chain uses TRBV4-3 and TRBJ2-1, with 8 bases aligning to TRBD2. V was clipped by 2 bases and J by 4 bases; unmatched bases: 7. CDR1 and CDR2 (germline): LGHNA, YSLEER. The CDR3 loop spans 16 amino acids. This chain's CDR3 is CASSQTLAGFYNEQFF. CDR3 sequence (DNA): TGCGCCAGCAGCCAAACCTTAGCGGGATTTTACAATGAGCAGTTCTTC.

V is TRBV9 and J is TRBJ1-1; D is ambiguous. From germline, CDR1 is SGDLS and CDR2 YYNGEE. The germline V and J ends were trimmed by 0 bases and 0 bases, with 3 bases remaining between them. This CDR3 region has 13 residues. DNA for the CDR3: TGTGCCAGCAGCGTAGAGCTGAACACTGAAGCTTTCTTT. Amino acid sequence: CASSVELNTEAFF.

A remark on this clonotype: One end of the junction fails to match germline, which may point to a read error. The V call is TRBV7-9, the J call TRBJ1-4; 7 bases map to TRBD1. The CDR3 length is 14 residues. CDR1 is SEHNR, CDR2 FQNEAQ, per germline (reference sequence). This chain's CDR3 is CASRSTTGNGKLFF. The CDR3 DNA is TGTGCCAGCAGGTCGACGACAGGGAATGGAAAACTGTTTTTT. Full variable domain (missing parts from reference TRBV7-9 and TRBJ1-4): DTGVSQNPRHKITKRGQNVTFRCDPISEHNRLYWYRQTLGQGPEFLTYFQNEAQLEKSRLLSDRFSAERPKGSFSTLEIQRTEQGDSAMYLCASRSTTGNGKLFFGSGTQLSVL.